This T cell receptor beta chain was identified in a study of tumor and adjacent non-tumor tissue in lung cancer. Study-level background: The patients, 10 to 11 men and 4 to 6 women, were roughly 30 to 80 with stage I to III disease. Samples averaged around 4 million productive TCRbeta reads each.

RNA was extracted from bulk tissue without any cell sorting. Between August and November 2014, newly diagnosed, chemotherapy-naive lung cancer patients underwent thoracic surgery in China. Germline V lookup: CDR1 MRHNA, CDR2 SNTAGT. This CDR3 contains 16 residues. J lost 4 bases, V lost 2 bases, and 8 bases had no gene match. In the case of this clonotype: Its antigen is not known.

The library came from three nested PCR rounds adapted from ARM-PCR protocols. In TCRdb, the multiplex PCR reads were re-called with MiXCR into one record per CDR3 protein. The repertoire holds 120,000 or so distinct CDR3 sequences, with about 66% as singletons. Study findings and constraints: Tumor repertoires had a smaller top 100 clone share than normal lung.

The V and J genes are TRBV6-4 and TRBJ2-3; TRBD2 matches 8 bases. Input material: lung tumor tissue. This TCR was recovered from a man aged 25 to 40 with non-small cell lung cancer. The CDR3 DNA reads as TGTGCCAGCAGTGACGGGACTAGTGGGGGCTCAGATACGCAGTATTTT. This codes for CASSDGTSGGSDTQYF.